This T cell receptor (beta chain) was documented in a study of cytomegalovirus exposure and HLA in healthy donors. In the PCR, 60 Vbeta and 13 Jbeta primers were used. Only in-frame clones appear in the TCRdb table, and some are missing; sequencing was by immunoSEQ multiplex PCR. The table for this sample gives some 120,000 clones. V lost 2 bases and J lost 3, with 10 bases in between. Germline V gene lookup returns CDR1 SNHLY and CDR2 FYNNEI. The CDR3 is 14 amino acids. The sequencing sample was made of PBMCs. This TCR was sampled from a woman aged 55 to 70 in good health and CMV-seronegative. The chain carries TRBV2 and TRBJ2-5; D is perhaps TRBD1 (5 bases). The CDR3 here is CASSEWTPKETQYF. The CDR3 region has the DNA TGTGCCAGCAGTGAATGGACACCTAAAGAGACCCAGTACTTC. Full variable domain (remainder filled in from reference TRBV2 and TRBJ2-5): EPEVTQTPSHQVTQMGQEVILRCVPISNHLYFYWYRQILGQKVEFLVSFYNNEISEKSEIFDDQFSVERPDGSNFTLKIRSTKLEDSAMYFCASSEWTPKETQYFGPGTRLLVL.